This T cell receptor (beta chain) appears in the sequencing data of a study of metastatic and nonmetastatic thyroid tumors. On the study more broadly: Repertoires from blood and tumor or nodule tissue of malignant and benign thyroid patients were compared. Study observations and caveats: It was reported that TCR beta diversity was significantly higher in malignant thyroid tumors than benign nodules, in blood and tumor.

The entire patient cohort was treatment-naive prior to thyroid surgery. Authors' analysis steps: Building a distant-metastasis classifier for papillary thyroid cancer drew on CDR3 differences across clinicopathological groups. TCRdb used MiXCR to call clones anew from the PCR reads. The V and J calls follow TCRdb's processing rather than the paper's. Of about 14,000 clones in the sample, about 25% were seen once. V lost 6 bases to trimming and J lost 0 bases; unmatched junction nucleotides: 8. The CDR3 contains 16 residues. The V gene's germline CDR1 is MNHEY and CDR2 SVGAGI. This clone showed up just a few times. Its matching antigen is unknown.

The sequenced material came from tumor tissue. The TCR originated in a female donor with papillary thyroid cancer or a benign thyroid nodule (not recorded which). Some clones in this sample may be carry-over from other donors' samples. The chain combines TRBV6-5 with TRBJ1-5; 7 nucleotides line up with TRBD1. CDR3 coding DNA: TGTGCCAGCAGCTTACAGGGGTGGGCTAGCAATCAGCCCCAGCATTTT. This sequence encodes CASSLQGWASNQPQHF.